This is a list of T cell receptor beta chains from one sample in a study of T cell repertoires in cytomegalovirus infection. MiXCR, run by TCRdb on the reads, gives a single entry per CDR3 protein. The profile shows 250,000 to 300,000 distinct CDR3 sequences, roughly 25% of them singletons. Sequencing input: PBMCs. These receptor sequences come from a human donor in good health (CMV status not recorded). Some clones in this sample may be carry-over from other donors' samples. CDR3s include the opening cysteine and the closing phenylalanine or tryptophan. Fields, in order: clone size, J gene, D gene, V gene, CDR3 protein, CDR3 DNA. The D gene is left open where the match is weak. Clone size is shown for a subset of rows, as once, few, many or a class of expanded clone.

size: many
J: TRBJ2-5
D: TRBD2
V: TRBV12-3/TRBV12-4
CDR3: CASSLLAGETQYF
DNA: TGTGCCAGCAGTTTACTAGCGGGCGAGACCCAGTACTTC

size: -
J: TRBJ1-6
D: -
V: TRBV5-5
CDR3: CASSLDPAGLHSPLHF
DNA: TGTGCCAGCAGCTTGGATCCGGCAGGGTTACATTCACCCCTCCACTTT

size: -
J: TRBJ2-5
D: TRBD1
V: TRBV11-2
CDR3: CASSLQGAEETQYF
DNA: TGTGCCAGCAGCCTCCAGGGGGCCGAAGAGACCCAGTACTTC

size: few
J: TRBJ1-2
D: -
V: TRBV10-3
CDR3: CAISESTNNYGYTF
DNA: TGTGCCATCAGTGAGAGTACTAACAACTATGGCTACACCTTC

size: -
J: TRBJ2-5
D: -
V: TRBV20-1
CDR3: CSASAAKTQYF
DNA: TGCAGTGCTAGTGCGGCAAAGACCCAGTACTTC

size: -
J: TRBJ1-1
D: -
V: TRBV29-1
CDR3: CSVDGHTNTEAFF
DNA: TGCAGCGTTGACGGACACACGAACACTGAAGCTTTCTTT

size: -
J: TRBJ2-7
D: -
V: TRBV28
CDR3: CASSSSHATWQYF
DNA: TGTGCCAGCAGTTCCTCCCATGCAACCTGGCAGTACTTC

size: -
J: TRBJ2-3
D: -
V: TRBV20-1
CDR3: CSARAGRAWEDTQYF
DNA: TGCAGTGCTAGAGCAGGCAGGGCCTGGGAAGATACGCAGTATTTT

size: few
J: TRBJ1-1
D: TRBD1
V: TRBV7-2
CDR3: CASSLLGQGAFF
DNA: TGTGCCAGCAGCTTACTGGGACAGGGGGCTTTCTTT

size: -
J: TRBJ2-7
D: -
V: TRBV7-8
CDR3: CASSFPPATEQYF
DNA: TGTGCCAGCAGCTTCCCCCCAGCGACTGAGCAGTACTTC

size: few
J: TRBJ1-6
D: TRBD1
V: TRBV20-1
CDR3: CSASPRTGFGSPLHF
DNA: TGCAGTGCTAGCCCACGGACAGGATTCGGTTCACCCCTCCACTTT

size: few
J: TRBJ2-7
D: TRBD1
V: TRBV7-9
CDR3: CATHRQGAKNEQYF
DNA: TGTGCCACCCACCGACAGGGGGCAAAAAACGAGCAGTACTTC

size: -
J: TRBJ1-5
D: TRBD1
V: TRBV20-1
CDR3: CSASHTPGQSNQPQHF
DNA: TGCAGTGCTAGTCACACCCCGGGACAGAGCAATCAGCCCCAGCATTTT

size: -
J: TRBJ2-1
D: -
V: TRBV20-1
CDR3: CSARAGNSYNEQFF
DNA: TGCAGTGCTAGGGCAGGGAACTCCTACAATGAGCAGTTCTTC

size: few
J: TRBJ1-3
D: -
V: TRBV29-1
CDR3: CSVEDSGSPLVGNTIYF
DNA: TGCAGCGTTGAAGACTCGGGCAGTCCTCTGGTCGGAAACACCATATATTTT

size: -
J: TRBJ1-5
D: -
V: TRBV12-3/TRBV12-4
CDR3: CASSFKDRGNQPQHF
DNA: TGTGCCAGCAGTTTTAAAGACAGAGGCAATCAGCCCCAGCATTTT

size: -
J: TRBJ2-2
D: TRBD1
V: TRBV18
CDR3: CASSRTATGSEAGELFF
DNA: TGTGCCAGCTCACGTACCGCGACAGGGTCGGAGGCCGGGGAGCTGTTTTTT

size: -
J: TRBJ2-5
D: TRBD2
V: TRBV7-2
CDR3: CASSWTSGREETQYF
DNA: TGTGCCAGCAGCTGGACTAGCGGGAGGGAAGAGACCCAGTACTTC

size: few
J: TRBJ2-1
D: TRBD2
V: TRBV18
CDR3: CASSPGAGGINEQFF
DNA: TGTGCCAGCTCACCAGGAGCGGGGGGAATCAATGAGCAGTTCTTC

size: -
J: TRBJ2-1
D: TRBD1
V: TRBV11-2
CDR3: CASSFTGVWEQFF
DNA: TGTGCCAGCAGCTTCACAGGGGTGTGGGAGCAGTTCTTC

size: few
J: TRBJ2-4
D: TRBD1
V: TRBV7-2
CDR3: CASSADRIDVIQYF
DNA: TGTGCCAGCAGCGCGGACAGGATAGACGTCATTCAGTACTTC

size: -
J: TRBJ2-2
D: TRBD2
V: TRBV28
CDR3: CAGTPSGDTKTGELFF
DNA: TGTGCCGGCACGCCTAGCGGGGACACGAAAACCGGGGAGCTGTTTTTT

size: -
J: TRBJ1-1
D: -
V: TRBV5-1
CDR3: CASSLYADTEAFF
DNA: TGCGCCAGCAGCTTGTACGCGGACACTGAAGCTTTCTTT

size: many
J: TRBJ2-2
D: TRBD1
V: TRBV7-2
CDR3: CASSSQGSGELFF
DNA: TGTGCCAGCAGTTCACAGGGGTCCGGGGAGCTGTTTTTT

size: many
J: TRBJ2-7
D: -
V: TRBV7-2
CDR3: CASSSQGYEQYF
DNA: TGTGCCAGCAGCTCCCAGGGCTACGAGCAGTACTTC

size: few
J: TRBJ2-4
D: -
V: TRBV12-3/TRBV12-4
CDR3: CASSQGALAKNIQYF
DNA: TGTGCCAGCAGTCAAGGGGCTTTAGCCAAAAACATTCAGTACTTC

size: many
J: TRBJ1-5
D: TRBD1
V: TRBV6-2/TRBV6-3
CDR3: CASSRGTGSQPQHF
DNA: TGTGCCAGCAGTCGCGGGACAGGCAGTCAGCCCCAGCATTTT

size: -
J: TRBJ1-2
D: -
V: TRBV7-9
CDR3: CASSLSLVDRSRGYTF
DNA: TGTGCCAGCAGCCTAAGTCTAGTTGACAGATCCCGGGGCTACACCTTC

size: few
J: TRBJ1-5
D: -
V: TRBV7-9
CDR3: CAVGTPNQPQHF
DNA: TGTGCTGTCGGGACGCCGAATCAGCCCCAGCATTTT

size: few
J: TRBJ2-1
D: TRBD1
V: TRBV12-5
CDR3: CASGLLVGTDHMEQFF
DNA: TGTGCTAGTGGTTTGCTCGTGGGGACAGACCATATGGAGCAGTTCTTC

size: few
J: TRBJ2-7
D: -
V: TRBV28
CDR3: CASRPTGALSYEQYF
DNA: TGTGCCAGCAGACCGACAGGAGCGCTCTCCTACGAGCAGTACTTC

size: many
J: TRBJ1-1
D: -
V: TRBV7-2
CDR3: CASSSGLTGEAFF
DNA: TGTGCCAGCAGCTCTGGATTGACAGGTGAAGCTTTCTTT

size: many
J: TRBJ2-3
D: TRBD1
V: TRBV28
CDR3: CASSLTGLAHSSTDTQYF
DNA: TGTGCCAGCAGTTTGACAGGGTTAGCACACTCTAGCACAGATACGCAGTATTTT

size: few
J: TRBJ1-4
D: TRBD1
V: TRBV29-1
CDR3: CSISRDRGNEKLFF
DNA: TGCAGCATAAGCCGGGACAGGGGAAATGAAAAACTGTTTTTT

size: few
J: TRBJ2-7
D: TRBD1
V: TRBV11-2
CDR3: CASSLVGQGVTYEQYF
DNA: TGTGCCAGCAGCTTAGTTGGTCAGGGGGTAACCTACGAGCAGTACTTC

size: medium-sized
J: TRBJ2-5
D: TRBD1
V: TRBV28
CDR3: CASSPDRRPQETQYF
DNA: TGTGCCAGCAGTCCGGACAGGCGTCCTCAGGAGACCCAGTACTTC

size: -
J: TRBJ2-5
D: TRBD2
V: TRBV19
CDR3: CASSLASGSQETQYF
DNA: TGTGCCAGTAGTCTCGCTAGCGGCTCCCAGGAGACCCAGTACTTC

size: many
J: TRBJ2-7
D: -
V: TRBV7-2
CDR3: CASSLLGYEQYF
DNA: TGTGCCAGCAGCTTATTGGGCTACGAGCAGTACTTC

size: few
J: TRBJ2-1
D: TRBD1
V: TRBV29-1
CDR3: CSARRTGDNEQFF
DNA: TGCAGCGCCCGTAGGACAGGGGACAATGAGCAGTTCTTC

size: -
J: TRBJ1-2
D: -
V: TRBV5-4
CDR3: CASSPGGASEGYTF
DNA: TGTGCCAGCAGCCCCGGGGGGGCCTCGGAAGGCTACACCTTC

size: -
J: TRBJ2-3
D: TRBD1
V: TRBV7-3
CDR3: CASSQGTGTDTQYF
DNA: TGTGCCAGCAGCCAAGGGACAGGCACAGATACGCAGTATTTT

size: many
J: TRBJ2-1
D: TRBD2
V: TRBV7-8
CDR3: CASSPSGSRSYNEQFF
DNA: TGTGCCAGCAGCCCTAGCGGGTCACGCTCCTACAATGAGCAGTTCTTC

size: few
J: TRBJ1-5
D: -
V: TRBV19
CDR3: CASSIQGSDQPQHF
DNA: TGTGCCAGTAGTATACAAGGGTCGGATCAGCCCCAGCATTTT

size: -
J: TRBJ2-4
D: -
V: TRBV28
CDR3: CASSFHRQNIQYF
DNA: TGTGCCAGCAGTTTTCACAGACAGAACATTCAGTACTTC

size: -
J: TRBJ2-1
D: -
V: TRBV29-1
CDR3: CSVVQGGNNEQFF
DNA: TGCAGCGTTGTCCAGGGGGGGAACAATGAGCAGTTCTTC

size: many
J: TRBJ1-5
D: TRBD1
V: TRBV7-2
CDR3: CASSQGTARFQHF
DNA: TGTGCCAGCAGCCAGGGGACAGCGCGGTTCCAGCATTTT

size: few
J: TRBJ1-5
D: -
V: TRBV4-1
CDR3: CASSQAYELGGQPQHF
DNA: TGCGCCAGCAGCCAGGCCTATGAGTTAGGGGGTCAGCCCCAGCATTTT

size: -
J: TRBJ2-1
D: -
V: TRBV5-1
CDR3: CASSLEVGSEQFF
DNA: TGCGCCAGCAGCTTGGAGGTGGGGAGTGAGCAGTTCTTC

size: -
J: TRBJ1-1
D: -
V: TRBV28
CDR3: CASSSGERTEAFF
DNA: TGTGCCAGCAGTTCAGGGGAACGGACTGAAGCTTTCTTT

size: few
J: TRBJ1-2
D: -
V: TRBV10-3
CDR3: CAISVHPQSDGYTF
DNA: TGTGCCATCAGTGTCCACCCTCAGTCGGATGGCTACACCTTC